The 3 T cell receptor beta chains below were found in one sample sequenced in a study of PD-1 and CTLA-4 blockade in melanoma. Profiled with immunoSEQ multiplex PCR; TCRdb holds only in-frame clones, not every one. The table shows 15,000 to 20,000 clones, with around 72% occurring only once. Specimen: CD8+ T cells from peripheral blood, collected before anti-PD-1 treatment. These receptors all stem from a human donor with melanoma.

The chain joins TRBV9 to TRBJ2-7; 10 bases are a match to TRBD2. Germline V lookup: CDR1 SGDLS, CDR2 YYNGEE. CDR3 size: 14 residues. V shed 6 bases and J 6 bases; nucleotides not matched to a gene: 9. CDR3 in amino acids: CASKEGTSASEQYF. CDR3 in DNA: TGTGCCAGCAAGGAGGGGACTAGCGCTTCCGAGCAGTACTTC. Using reference TRBV9 and TRBJ2-7 for the parts outside the CDR3, the full variable domain is DSGVTQTPKHLITATGQRVTLRCSPRSGDLSVYWYQQSLDQGLQFLIQYYNGEERAKGNILERFSAQQFPDLHSELNLSSLELGDSALYFCASKEGTSASEQYFGPGTRLTVT.

This clone was counted once. The J gene is TRBJ1-2, the V gene TRBV12-2; the DNA was not used to check the table's D call, TRBD1. TRBV12-2 is a recognized pseudogene. The CDR3 sequence is 18 residues long. In nucleotides, the CDR3 is TGTGCAAGTCGCTTAGCCGGGACAGGGACGTCCTGGAGGTATGGCTACACCTTC. Its translation is CASRLAGTGTSWRYGYTF.

This clone was seen a handful of times. This sequence joins TRBV25-1 and TRBJ1-6, with D perhaps matching TRBD1 (5 bases). The CDR3 has 14 residues. CDR1 is MGHDK and CDR2 is SYGVNS in the germline V gene. V was clipped by 6 bases and J by 10 bases, with 16 bases between them. DNA for the CDR3: TGTGCCAGCAGGGGGCAAGGGGAAGGATCACCCCTCCACTTT. Protein product: CASRGQGEGSPLHF.